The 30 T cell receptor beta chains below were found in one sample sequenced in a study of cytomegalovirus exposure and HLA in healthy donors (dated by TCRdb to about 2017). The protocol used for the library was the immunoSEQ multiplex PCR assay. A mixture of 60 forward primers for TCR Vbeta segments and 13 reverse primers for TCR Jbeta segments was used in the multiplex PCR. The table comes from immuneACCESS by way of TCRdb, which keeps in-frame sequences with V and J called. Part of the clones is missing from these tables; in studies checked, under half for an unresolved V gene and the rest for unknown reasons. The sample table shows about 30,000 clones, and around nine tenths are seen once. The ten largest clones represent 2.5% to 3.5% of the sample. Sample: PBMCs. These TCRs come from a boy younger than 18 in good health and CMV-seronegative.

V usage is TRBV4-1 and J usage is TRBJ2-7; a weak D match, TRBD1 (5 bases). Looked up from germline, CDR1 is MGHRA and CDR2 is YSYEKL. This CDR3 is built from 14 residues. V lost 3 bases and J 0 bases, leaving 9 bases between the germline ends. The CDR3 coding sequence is TGCGCCAGCAGCCAGACAGTGGACTCCTACGAGCAGTACTTC. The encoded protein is CASSQTVDSYEQYF.

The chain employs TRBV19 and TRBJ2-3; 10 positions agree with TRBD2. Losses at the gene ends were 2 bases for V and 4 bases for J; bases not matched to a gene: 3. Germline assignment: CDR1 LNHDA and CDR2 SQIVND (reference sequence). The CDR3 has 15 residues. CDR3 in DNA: TGTGCCAGTAGTATAAGCACTAGCGGGGCAGATACGCAGTATTTT. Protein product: CASSISTSGADTQYF.

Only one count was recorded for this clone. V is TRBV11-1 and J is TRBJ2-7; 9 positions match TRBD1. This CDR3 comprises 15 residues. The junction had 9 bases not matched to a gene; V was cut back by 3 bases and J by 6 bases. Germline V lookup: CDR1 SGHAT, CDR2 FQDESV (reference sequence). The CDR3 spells CASSLGTGSLVEQYF. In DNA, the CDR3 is TGTGCCAGCAGCTTGGGGACAGGGAGCCTCGTCGAGCAGTACTTC.

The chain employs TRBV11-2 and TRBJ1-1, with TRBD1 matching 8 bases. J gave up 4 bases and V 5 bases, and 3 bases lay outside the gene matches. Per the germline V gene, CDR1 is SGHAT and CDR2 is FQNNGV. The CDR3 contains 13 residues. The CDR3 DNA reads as TGTGCCAGCAGCGCCACAGGGGGCACTGAAGCTTTCTTT. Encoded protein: CASSATGGTEAFF.

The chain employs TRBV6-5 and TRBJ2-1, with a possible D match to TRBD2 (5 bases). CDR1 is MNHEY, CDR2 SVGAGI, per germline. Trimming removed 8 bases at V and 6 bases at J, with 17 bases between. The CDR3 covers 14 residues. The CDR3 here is CASYSRGRANEQFF. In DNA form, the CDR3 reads TGTGCCAGCTATTCCCGGGGAAGGGCCAATGAGCAGTTCTTC.

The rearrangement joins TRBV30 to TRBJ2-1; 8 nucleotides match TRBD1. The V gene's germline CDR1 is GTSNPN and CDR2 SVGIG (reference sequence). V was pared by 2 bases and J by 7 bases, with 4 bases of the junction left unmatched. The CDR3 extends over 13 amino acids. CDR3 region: CAWSPQGANEQFF. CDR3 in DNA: TGTGCCTGGAGTCCGCAGGGGGCGAATGAGCAGTTCTTC.

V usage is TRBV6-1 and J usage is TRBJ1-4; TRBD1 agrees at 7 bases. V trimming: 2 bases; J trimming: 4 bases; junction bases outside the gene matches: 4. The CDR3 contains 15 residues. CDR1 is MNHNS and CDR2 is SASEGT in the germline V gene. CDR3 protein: CASSEQGGGNEKLFF. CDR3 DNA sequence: TGTGCCAGCAGTGAACAGGGGGGAGGTAATGAAAAACTGTTTTTT.

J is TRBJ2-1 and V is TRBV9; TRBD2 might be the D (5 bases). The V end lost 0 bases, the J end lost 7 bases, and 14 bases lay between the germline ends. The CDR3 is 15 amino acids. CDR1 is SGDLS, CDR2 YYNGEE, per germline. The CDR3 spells CASSVVAGLDNEQFF. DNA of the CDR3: TGTGCCAGCAGCGTAGTTGCGGGTTTGGATAATGAGCAGTTCTTC.

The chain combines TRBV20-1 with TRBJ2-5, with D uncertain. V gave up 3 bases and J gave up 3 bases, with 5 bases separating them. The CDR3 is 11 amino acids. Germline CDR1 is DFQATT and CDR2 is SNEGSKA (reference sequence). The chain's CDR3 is CSASPKETQYF. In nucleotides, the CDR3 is TGCAGTGCTAGTCCCAAAGAGACCCAGTACTTC.

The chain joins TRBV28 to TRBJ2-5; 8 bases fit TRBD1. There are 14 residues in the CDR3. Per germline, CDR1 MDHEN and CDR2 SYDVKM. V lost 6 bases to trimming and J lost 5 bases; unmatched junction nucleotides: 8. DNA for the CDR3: TGTGCCAGCAGCTCGCAGGGGGCCTCTGAGACCCAGTACTTC. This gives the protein CASSSQGASETQYF.

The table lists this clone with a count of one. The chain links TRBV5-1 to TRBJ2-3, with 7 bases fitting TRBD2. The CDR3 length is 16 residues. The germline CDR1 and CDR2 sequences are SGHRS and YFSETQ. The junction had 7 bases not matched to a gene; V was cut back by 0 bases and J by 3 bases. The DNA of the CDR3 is TGCGCCAGCAGCTTGGTGCCAGCGGGGCTGACAGATACGCAGTATTTT. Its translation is CASSLVPAGLTDTQYF.

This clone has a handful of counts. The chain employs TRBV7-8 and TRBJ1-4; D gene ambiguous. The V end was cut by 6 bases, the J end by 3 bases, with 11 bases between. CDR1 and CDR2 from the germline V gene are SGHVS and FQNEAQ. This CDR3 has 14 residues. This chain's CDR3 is CASSSLRANEKLFF. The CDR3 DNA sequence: TGTGCCAGCAGTTCACTACGGGCTAATGAAAAACTGTTTTTT.

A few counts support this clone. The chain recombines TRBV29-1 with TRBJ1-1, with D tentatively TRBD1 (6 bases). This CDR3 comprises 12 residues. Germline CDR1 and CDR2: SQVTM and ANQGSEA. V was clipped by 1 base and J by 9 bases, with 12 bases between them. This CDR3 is CSVEGAGDKAFF. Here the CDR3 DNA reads TGCAGCGTTGAAGGGGCAGGGGATAAAGCTTTCTTT.

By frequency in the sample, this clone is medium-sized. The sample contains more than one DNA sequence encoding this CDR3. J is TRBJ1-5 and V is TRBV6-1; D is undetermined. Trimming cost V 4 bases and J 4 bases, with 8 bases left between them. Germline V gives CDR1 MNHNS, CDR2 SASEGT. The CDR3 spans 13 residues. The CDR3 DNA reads TGTGCCAGCAGTGGAGGAGAGAATCAGCCCCAGCATTTT. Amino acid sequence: CASSGGENQPQHF.

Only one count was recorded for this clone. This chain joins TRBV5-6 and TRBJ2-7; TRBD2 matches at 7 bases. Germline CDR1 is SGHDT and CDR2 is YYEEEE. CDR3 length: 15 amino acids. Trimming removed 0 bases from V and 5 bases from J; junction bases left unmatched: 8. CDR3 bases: TGTGCCAGCAGCTTGGTGTGGGCAGGGAGGGACGAGCAGTACTTC. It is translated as CASSLVWAGRDEQYF. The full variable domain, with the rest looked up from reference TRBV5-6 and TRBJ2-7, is DAGVTQSPTHLIKTRGQQVTLRCSPKSGHDTVSWYQQALGQGPQFIFQYYEEEERQRGNFPDRFSGHQFPNYSSELNVNALLLGDSALYLCASSLVWAGRDEQYFGPGTRLTVT.

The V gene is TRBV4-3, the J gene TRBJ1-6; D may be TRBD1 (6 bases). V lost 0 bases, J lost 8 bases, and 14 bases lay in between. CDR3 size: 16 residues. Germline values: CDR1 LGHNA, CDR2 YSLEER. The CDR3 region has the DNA TGCGCCAGCAGCCAAGAATCCAGGGGATGGCATTCACCCCTCCACTTT. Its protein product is CASSQESRGWHSPLHF.

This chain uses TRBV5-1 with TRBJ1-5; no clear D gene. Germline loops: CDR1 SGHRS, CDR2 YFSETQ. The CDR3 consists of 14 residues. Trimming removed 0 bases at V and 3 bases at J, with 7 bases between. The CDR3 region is CASSLGVSNQPQHF. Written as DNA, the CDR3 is TGCGCCAGCAGCTTGGGTGTCTCCAATCAGCCCCAGCATTTT.

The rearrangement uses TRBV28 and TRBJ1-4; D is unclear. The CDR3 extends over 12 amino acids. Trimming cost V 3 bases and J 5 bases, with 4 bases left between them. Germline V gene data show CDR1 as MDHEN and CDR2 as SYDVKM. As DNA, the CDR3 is TGTGCCAGCAGTTTGGAGAATGAAAAACTGTTTTTT. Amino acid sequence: CASSLENEKLFF.

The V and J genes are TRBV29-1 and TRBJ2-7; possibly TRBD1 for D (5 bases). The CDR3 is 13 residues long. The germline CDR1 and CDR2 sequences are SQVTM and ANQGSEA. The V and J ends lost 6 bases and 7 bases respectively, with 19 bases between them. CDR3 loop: CSVVTATPREQYF. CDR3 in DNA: TGCAGCGTCGTGACAGCAACTCCTAGGGAGCAGTACTTC.

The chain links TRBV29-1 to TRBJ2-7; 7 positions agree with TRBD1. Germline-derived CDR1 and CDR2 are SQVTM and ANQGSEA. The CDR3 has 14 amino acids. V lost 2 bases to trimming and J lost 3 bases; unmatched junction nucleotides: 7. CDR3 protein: CSVEFPGGRYEQYF. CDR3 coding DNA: TGCAGCGTTGAATTCCCAGGGGGACGCTACGAGCAGTACTTC.

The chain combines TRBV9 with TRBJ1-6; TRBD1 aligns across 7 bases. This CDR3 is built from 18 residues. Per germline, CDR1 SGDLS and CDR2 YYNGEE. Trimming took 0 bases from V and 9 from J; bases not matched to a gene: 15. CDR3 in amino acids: CASSVGSGGQANGSPLHF. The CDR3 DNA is TGTGCCAGCAGCGTAGGTTCGGGCGGACAGGCCAACGGTTCACCCCTCCACTTT. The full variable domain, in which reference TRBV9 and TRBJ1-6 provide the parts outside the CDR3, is DSGVTQTPKHLITATGQRVTLRCSPRSGDLSVYWYQQSLDQGLQFLIQYYNGEERAKGNILERFSAQQFPDLHSELNLSSLELGDSALYFCASSVGSGGQANGSPLHFGNGTRLTVT.

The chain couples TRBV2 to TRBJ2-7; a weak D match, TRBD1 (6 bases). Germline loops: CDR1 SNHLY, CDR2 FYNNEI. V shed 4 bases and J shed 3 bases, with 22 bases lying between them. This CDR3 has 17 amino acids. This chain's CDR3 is CASSVSGTSRSFYEQYF. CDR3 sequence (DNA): TGTGCCAGCAGTGTCTCCGGGACAAGCCGTTCCTTCTACGAGCAGTACTTC.

The CDR3: CASSARGADEQFF. CDR3 DNA: TGTGCCAGCAGTGCTCGGGGGGCGGATGAGCAGTTCTTC. The V and J genes are TRBV6-1 and TRBJ2-1, with D possibly TRBD2 on 7 matching bases. The CDR3 loop spans 13 amino acids. V shed 4 bases and J shed 8 bases, with 12 bases lying between them. The germline V gene has CDR1 MNHNS and CDR2 SASEGT.

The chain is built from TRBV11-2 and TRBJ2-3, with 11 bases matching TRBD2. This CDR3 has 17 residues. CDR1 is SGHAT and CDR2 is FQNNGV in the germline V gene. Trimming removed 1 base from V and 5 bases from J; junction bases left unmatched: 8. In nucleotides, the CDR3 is TGTGCCAGCAGCTTAGTCTTTAGCGGGGGGGCCGGAGATACGCAGTATTTT. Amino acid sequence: CASSLVFSGGAGDTQYF.

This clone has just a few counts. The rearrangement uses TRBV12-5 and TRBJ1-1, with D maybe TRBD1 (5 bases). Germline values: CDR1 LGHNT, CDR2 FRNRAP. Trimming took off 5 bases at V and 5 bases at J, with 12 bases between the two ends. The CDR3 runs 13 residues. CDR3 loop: CASGQVGGTEAFF. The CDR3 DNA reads TGTGCTAGTGGTCAAGTGGGGGGGACTGAAGCTTTCTTT.

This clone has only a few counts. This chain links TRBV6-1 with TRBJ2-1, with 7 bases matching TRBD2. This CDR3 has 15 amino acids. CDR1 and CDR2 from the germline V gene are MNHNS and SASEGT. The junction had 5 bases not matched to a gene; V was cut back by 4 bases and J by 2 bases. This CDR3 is CASSATSEAYNEQFF. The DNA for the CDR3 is TGTGCCAGCAGTGCAACTAGCGAAGCCTACAATGAGCAGTTCTTC.

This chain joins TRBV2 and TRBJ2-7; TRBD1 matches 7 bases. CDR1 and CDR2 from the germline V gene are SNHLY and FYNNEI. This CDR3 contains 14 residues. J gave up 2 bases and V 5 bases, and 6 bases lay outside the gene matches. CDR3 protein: CASSRQGGTYEQYF. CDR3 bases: TGTGCCAGCAGTCGACAGGGTGGCACCTACGAGCAGTACTTC.

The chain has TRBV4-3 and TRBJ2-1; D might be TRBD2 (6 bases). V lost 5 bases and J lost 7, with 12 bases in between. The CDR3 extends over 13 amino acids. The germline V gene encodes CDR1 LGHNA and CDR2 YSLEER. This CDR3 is CASSSVGGNEQFF. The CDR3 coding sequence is TGCGCCAGCAGCTCGGTTGGGGGGAATGAGCAGTTCTTC.

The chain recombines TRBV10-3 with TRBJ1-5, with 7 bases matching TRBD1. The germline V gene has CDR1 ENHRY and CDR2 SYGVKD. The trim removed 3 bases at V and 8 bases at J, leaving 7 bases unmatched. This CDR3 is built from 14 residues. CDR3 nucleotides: TGTGCCATCAGTGACGACAGGGCGTGGGAGCCCCAGCATTTT. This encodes CAISDDRAWEPQHF.

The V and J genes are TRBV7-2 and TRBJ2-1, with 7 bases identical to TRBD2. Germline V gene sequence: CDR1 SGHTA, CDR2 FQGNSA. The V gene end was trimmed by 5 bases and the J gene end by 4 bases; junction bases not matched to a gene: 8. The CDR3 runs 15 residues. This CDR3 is CASSPTGTTYNEQFF. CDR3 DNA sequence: TGTGCCAGCAGCCCGACCGGGACTACTTACAATGAGCAGTTCTTC.